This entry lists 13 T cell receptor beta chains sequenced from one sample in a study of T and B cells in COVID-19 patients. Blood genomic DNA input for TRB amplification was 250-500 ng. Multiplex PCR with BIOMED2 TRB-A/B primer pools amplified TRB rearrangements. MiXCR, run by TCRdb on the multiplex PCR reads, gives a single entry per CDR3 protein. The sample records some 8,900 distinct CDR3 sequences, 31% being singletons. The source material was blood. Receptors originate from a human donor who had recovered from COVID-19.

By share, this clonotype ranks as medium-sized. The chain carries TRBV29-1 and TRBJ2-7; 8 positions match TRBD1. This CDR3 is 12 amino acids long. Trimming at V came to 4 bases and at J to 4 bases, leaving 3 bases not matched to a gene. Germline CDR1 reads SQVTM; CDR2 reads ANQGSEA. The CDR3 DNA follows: TGCAGCGTTGGTACAGGGGGGTACGAGCAGTACTTC. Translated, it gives CSVGTGGYEQYF.

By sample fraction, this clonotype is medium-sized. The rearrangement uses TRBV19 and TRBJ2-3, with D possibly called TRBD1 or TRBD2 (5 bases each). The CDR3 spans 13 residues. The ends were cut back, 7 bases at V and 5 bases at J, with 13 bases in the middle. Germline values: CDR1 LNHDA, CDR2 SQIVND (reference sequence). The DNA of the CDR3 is TGTGCCAGTAAGAAAAGGGGAGAAGATACGCAGTATTTT. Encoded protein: CASKKRGEDTQYF.

The CDR3 bases are TGCGCCAGCAGCTTGGGGGACAGGGGGCTAACAGATACGCAGTATTTT. It is translated as CASSLGDRGLTDTQYF. The chain uses TRBV5-1 and TRBJ2-3; 12 bases are shared with TRBD1. The CDR3 covers 16 residues. Germline V lookup: CDR1 SGHRS, CDR2 YFSETQ. V lost 0 bases and J lost 3; bases outside the gene matches: 2.

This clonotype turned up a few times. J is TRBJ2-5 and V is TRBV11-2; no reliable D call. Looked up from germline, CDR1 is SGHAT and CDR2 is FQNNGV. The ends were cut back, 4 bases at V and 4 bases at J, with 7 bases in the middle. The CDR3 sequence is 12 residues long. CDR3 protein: CASSSRVETQYF. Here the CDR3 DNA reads TGTGCCAGCAGCTCGAGAGTAGAGACCCAGTACTTC.

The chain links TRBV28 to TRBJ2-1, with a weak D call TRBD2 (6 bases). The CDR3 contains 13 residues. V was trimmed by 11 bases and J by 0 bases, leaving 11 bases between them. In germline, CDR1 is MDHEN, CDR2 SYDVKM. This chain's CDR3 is CACRGSSYNEQFF. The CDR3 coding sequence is TGTGCCTGCCGGGGGAGCTCCTACAATGAGCAGTTCTTC.

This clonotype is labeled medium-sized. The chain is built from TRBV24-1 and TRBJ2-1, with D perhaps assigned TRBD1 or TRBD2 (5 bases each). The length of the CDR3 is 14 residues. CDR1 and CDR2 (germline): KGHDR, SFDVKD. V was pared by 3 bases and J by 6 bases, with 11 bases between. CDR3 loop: CATSDPGDANEQFF. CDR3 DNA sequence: TGTGCCACCAGTGATCCCGGGGACGCCAATGAGCAGTTCTTC.

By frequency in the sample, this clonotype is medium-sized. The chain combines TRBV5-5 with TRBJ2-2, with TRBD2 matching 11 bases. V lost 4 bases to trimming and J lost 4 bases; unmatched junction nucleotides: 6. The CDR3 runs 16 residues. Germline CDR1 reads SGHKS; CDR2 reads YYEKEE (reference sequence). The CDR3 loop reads CASSATSGGSTGELFF. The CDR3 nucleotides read TGTGCCAGCAGCGCCACTAGCGGGGGAAGCACCGGGGAGCTGTTTTTT.

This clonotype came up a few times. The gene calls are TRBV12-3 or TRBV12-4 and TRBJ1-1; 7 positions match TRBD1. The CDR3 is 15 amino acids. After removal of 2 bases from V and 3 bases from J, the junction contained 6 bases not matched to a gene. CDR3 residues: CASSLSGRGDTEAFF. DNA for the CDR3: TGTGCCAGCAGTTTAAGTGGCAGGGGGGACACTGAAGCTTTCTTT.

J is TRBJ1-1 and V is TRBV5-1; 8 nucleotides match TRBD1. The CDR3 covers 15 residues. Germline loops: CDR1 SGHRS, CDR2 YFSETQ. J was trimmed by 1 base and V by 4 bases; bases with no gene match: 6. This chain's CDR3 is CASSLRTGTNTEAFF. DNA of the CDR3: TGCGCCAGCAGCCTGCGGACAGGGACGAACACTGAAGCTTTCTTT.

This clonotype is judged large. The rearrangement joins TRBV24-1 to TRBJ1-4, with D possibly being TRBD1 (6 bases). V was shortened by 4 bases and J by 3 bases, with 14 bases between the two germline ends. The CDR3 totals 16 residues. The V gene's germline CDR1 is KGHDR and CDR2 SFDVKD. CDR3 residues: CATSDSTGWPNEKLFF. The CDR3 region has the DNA TGTGCCACCAGTGACTCTACAGGGTGGCCTAATGAAAAACTGTTTTTT.

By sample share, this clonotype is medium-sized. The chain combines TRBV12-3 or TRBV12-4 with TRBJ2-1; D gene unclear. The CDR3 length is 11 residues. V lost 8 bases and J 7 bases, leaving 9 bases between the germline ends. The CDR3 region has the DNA TGTGCCAGCGGATCCGTGAATGAGCAGTTCTTC. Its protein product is CASGSVNEQFF.

The CDR3 spells CASSRTHTGLSGNTIYF. The DNA of the CDR3 is TGTGCCAGTAGTCGAACTCACACCGGGCTCTCTGGAAACACCATATATTTT. V and J are TRBV19 and TRBJ1-3, with D uncertain. This CDR3 has 17 residues. CDR1 LNHDA and CDR2 SQIVND come from the germline V gene (reference sequence). Trimming pared 5 bases from V and 0 bases from J, leaving 17 bases between.

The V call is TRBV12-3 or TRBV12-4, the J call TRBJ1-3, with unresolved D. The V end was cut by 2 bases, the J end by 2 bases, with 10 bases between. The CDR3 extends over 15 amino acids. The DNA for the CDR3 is TGTGCCAGCAGTTTAAGGTTATTCACTGGAAACACCATATATTTT. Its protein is CASSLRLFTGNTIYF.